This T cell receptor beta chain was found in a study of response to subunit inactivated influenza vaccine. Study conclusions and caveats: T cells newly recruited by each seasonal influenza vaccination are few, the authors suggested.

The CDR3 has 15 residues. V shed 1 base and J 5 bases; nucleotides not matched to a gene: 5. Each CDR3 protein is one row after TCRdb ran MiXCR on the RT-PCR reads. This table has a few hundred thousand distinct CDR3 sequences, 12% to 15% appearing once. Of note for this clonotype: The antigen remains undetermined. A single base separates this from a much larger clone, so it may be a read error. The CDR3 carries no conserved terminal phenylalanine or tryptophan, so it likely arises from a read error.

The clonotype originates from a man aged 45-65 years who received an inactivated influenza vaccine. V and J are TRBV12-3 or TRBV12-4 and TRBJ1-1; the match to TRBD1 covers 9 bases. The specimen comprised PBMCs from blood, sampled 11 to 12 days after vaccination. As DNA, the CDR3 is TGTGCCAGCAGTTTAGGAACAGGGGGCTGGACTGAAGCTTTCCTT. It specifies CASSLGTGGWTEAFL.